These 28 T cell receptor beta chains came from one sample sequenced in a study of Graves' ophthalmopathy and Graves' hyperthyroidism. Amplification of the TCR beta CDR3 regions used RNA transcripts (as template). Second-round multiplex PCR came after a first-round RT-PCR that employed HTBI primers. TCRdb re-called the multiplex PCR reads through MiXCR, storing one row per CDR3 protein. The sample shows 600,000 to 700,000 distinct CDR3 sequences, just over 40% of them seen only once. Sequencing was done on a sample of peripheral blood. These receptors came from an adult man with Graves' ophthalmopathy.

CDR3 residues: CSASSLGVQPQHF. In DNA, the CDR3 is TGCAGTGCCAGCAGCTTAGGAGTCCAGCCCCAGCATTTT. This chain uses TRBV20-1 with TRBJ1-5; no definite D call. The CDR3 extends over 13 amino acids. Trimming shortened V by 6 bases and J by 7 bases, and 16 bases separated the two germline ends. The germline V gene has CDR1 DFQATT and CDR2 SNEGSKA (reference sequence).

There are many counts of this clonotype. CDR3 nucleotide sequence: TGTGCCAGCAGCTTCGGACATGAGAGGAATGGCTACACCTTC. This gives the protein CASSFGHERNGYTF. This rearrangement joins TRBV13 to TRBJ1-2, with a weak D call TRBD1 (5 bases). The V gene's germline CDR1 is PRHDT and CDR2 FYEKMQ (reference sequence). V was shortened by 3 bases and J by 6 bases, with 14 bases between the two germline ends. The CDR3 extends over 14 amino acids. The full variable domain, rest sourced from reference TRBV13 and TRBJ1-2, is AAGVIQSPRHLIKEKRETATLKCYPIPRHDTVYWYQQGPGQDPQFLISFYEKMQSDKGSIPDRFSAQQFSDYHSELNMSSLELGDSALYFCASSFGHERNGYTFGSGTRLTVV.

This clonotype was seen ten or more times. The rearrangement uses TRBV24-1 and TRBJ1-5; 8 positions agree with TRBD1. Germline V gene data show CDR1 as KGHDR and CDR2 as SFDVKD. The CDR3 spans 16 residues. Unmatched junction bases numbered 4, after V lost 4 bases and J lost 0 bases. CDR3 amino acids: CATSDTTGDSNQPQHF. CDR3 bases: TGTGCCACCAGTGACACGACAGGGGATAGCAATCAGCCCCAGCATTTT.

This clonotype has a handful of counts. The chain is built from TRBV5-6 and TRBJ2-5, with D maybe TRBD1 (6 bases). CDR1 is SGHDT and CDR2 is YYEEEE in the germline V gene. CDR3 length: 15 residues. V was clipped by 4 bases and J by 4 bases, with 17 bases between them. CDR3 nucleotides: TGTGCCAGCAGCCCCCTACAGGGATTGGGAGAGACCCAGTACTTC. This codes for CASSPLQGLGETQYF. Full variable domain (missing parts from reference TRBV5-6 and TRBJ2-5): DAGVTQSPTHLIKTRGQQVTLRCSPKSGHDTVSWYQQALGQGPQFIFQYYEEEERQRGNFPDRFSGHQFPNYSSELNVNALLLGDSALYLCASSPLQGLGETQYFGPGTRLLVL.

This clonotype was counted ten times or more. The DNA of the CDR3 is TGTGCCAGCCTCACTATCACGGAAGCTTTCTTT. Protein product: CASLTITEAFF. This chain joins TRBV2 and TRBJ1-1; D gene ambiguous. The CDR3 runs to 11 residues. Germline loops: CDR1 SNHLY, CDR2 FYNNEI. Between the trimmed V and J ends, which lost 8 bases and 8 bases, there was a span of 12 bases.

This clonotype was counted at least ten times. CDR3 protein: CASSVDRGAAEAFF. The CDR3 DNA reads as TGTGCCAGCAGTGTGGACAGGGGCGCCGCTGAAGCTTTCTTT. The V call is TRBV2, the J call TRBJ1-1; 9 nucleotides agree with TRBD1. Germline-derived CDR1 and CDR2 are SNHLY and FYNNEI. The CDR3 contains 14 residues. With V trimmed by 4 bases and J by 6 bases, 6 bases remained unmatched.

The chain combines TRBV25-1 with TRBJ1-6; no reliable D call. Between the trimmed V and J ends, which lost 7 bases and 7 bases, there was a span of 11 bases. Germline CDR1 and CDR2: MGHDK and SYGVNS. The CDR3 extends over 13 amino acids. CDR3 in amino acids: CASKNKENSPLHF. In nucleotides, the CDR3 is TGTGCCAGCAAGAACAAGGAGAATTCACCCCTCCACTTT.

This clonotype came up many times. The rearrangement links TRBV12-3 or TRBV12-4 to TRBJ2-2; tentative D call: TRBD1 (6 bases). Trimming removed 3 bases at V and 1 base at J, with 9 bases between. The CDR3 sequence is 15 residues long. The CDR3 here is CASSFDRRNTGELFF. The CDR3 DNA is TGTGCCAGCAGTTTCGACAGGAGGAACACCGGGGAGCTGTTTTTT.

This clonotype was seen ten or more times. The chain has TRBV20-1 and TRBJ2-5, with D possibly TRBD2 on 5 matching bases. The germline V and J ends were trimmed by 3 bases and 2 bases, with 10 bases remaining between them. Germline-derived CDR1 and CDR2 are DFQATT and SNEGSKA (reference sequence). This CDR3 region has 13 residues. The CDR3 here is CSARLREQETQYF. The CDR3 coding sequence is TGCAGTGCTAGGTTAAGGGAGCAAGAGACCCAGTACTTC.

The chain is built from TRBV25-1 and TRBJ1-2; 7 nucleotides agree with TRBD1. The CDR3 runs to 13 residues. Losses at the gene ends were 8 bases for V and 8 bases for J; bases not matched to a gene: 11. The germline gives CDR1 MGHDK, CDR2 SYGVNS. Here the CDR3 DNA reads TGTGCCAGCCGGGTCGGACAGGAAGGCGGCTACACCTTC. Translation gives CASRVGQEGGYTF.

The genes are TRBV29-1 and TRBJ1-1; maybe TRBD1 (5 bases). The CDR3 length is 10 residues. Germline V gene sequence: CDR1 SQVTM, CDR2 ANQGSEA. This CDR3 is CIVGHTEAFF. The CDR3 region has the DNA TGCATTGTGGGGCACACTGAAGCTTTCTTT.

V is TRBV6-6 and J is TRBJ1-1; 8 positions match TRBD1. CDR1 MNHNY and CDR2 SVGAGI come from the germline V gene (reference sequence). The CDR3 spans 15 residues. The J segment lost 0 bases and the V segment lost 5 bases, leaving 5 bases of the junction unmatched. CDR3 in DNA: TGTGCCAGCAGTAAGCAGGGGGCTGTGAACACTGAAGCTTTCTTT. It yields the protein CASSKQGAVNTEAFF.

The V gene is TRBV2, the J gene TRBJ1-2; D not certain. The germline gives CDR1 SNHLY, CDR2 FYNNEI. The CDR3 consists of 12 residues. Deletions cut 6 bases from V and 7 bases from J, with 12 bases between. The CDR3 sequence is CASRRAEAGYTF. DNA of the CDR3: TGTGCCAGCAGGAGGGCGGAAGCTGGCTACACCTTC.

This clonotype was counted many times. The V and J genes are TRBV5-1 and TRBJ2-7; 10 nucleotides align to TRBD2. This CDR3 is built from 15 residues. The ends lost 0 bases at V and 5 bases at J; junction bases unmatched: 5. Germline CDR1 and CDR2: SGHRS and YFSETQ. The CDR3 coding sequence is TGCGCCAGCAGCTTGGAGCCTAGCGGGAGTCACGAGCAGTACTTC. This codes for CASSLEPSGSHEQYF.

In this sample, this clonotype turned up a few times. The chain couples TRBV7-8 to TRBJ1-1; D might be TRBD1 (5 bases). Germline CDR1 SGHVS, CDR2 FQNEAQ. Trimming took 4 bases from V and 7 from J, leaving 7 bases between them. The CDR3 is made up of 11 amino acids. The CDR3 DNA reads TGTGCCAGCAGCTATACAGGTGAAGCTTTCTTT. It is translated as CASSYTGEAFF.

This clonotype was detected many times. The chain carries TRBV15 and TRBJ2-2, with 8 bases lining up with TRBD2. The germline CDR1 and CDR2 sequences are LNHNV and YYDKDF (reference sequence). V trimming: 6 bases; J trimming: 3 bases; junction bases outside the gene matches: 6. The CDR3 spans 15 residues. Written as DNA, the CDR3 is TGTGCCACCAGTCCGGGACTAGGTTACACCGGGGAGCTGTTTTTT. This encodes CATSPGLGYTGELFF.

This clonotype was observed a few times. The rearrangement uses TRBV6-6 and TRBJ1-4; no definite D call. CDR3 length: 17 amino acids. CDR1 is MNHNY and CDR2 is SVGAGI in the germline V gene (reference sequence). The V and J ends lost 0 bases and 7 bases respectively, with 18 bases between them. The CDR3 sequence is CASSYSLLRTTGEKLFF. The CDR3 bases are TGTGCCAGCAGTTACTCCCTCCTACGGACGACGGGTGAAAAACTGTTTTTT.

The rearrangement uses TRBV30 and TRBJ1-1; D is uncertain. The CDR3 length is 12 residues. Trimming cost V 2 bases and J 4 bases, with 8 bases left between them. Germline V CDR1 and CDR2: GTSNPN, SVGIG (reference sequence). This CDR3 is CAWSWGGTEAFF. CDR3 in DNA: TGTGCCTGGAGTTGGGGAGGCACTGAAGCTTTCTTT.

As concerns this clonotype: The junction shows a germline mismatch at one end, possibly a read error. The chain uses TRBV19 and TRBJ2-5, with unresolved D. The length of the CDR3 is 15 residues. Germline-derived CDR1 and CDR2 are LNHDA and SQIVND (reference sequence). CDR3 bases: TGTGCCGGTAGTATAGACGCTTTAAGCCAAGAGACCCAGTACTTC. This translates into CAGSIDALSQETQYF. Together with reference TRBV19 and TRBJ2-5, the CDR3 gives the full variable domain: DGGITQSPKYLFRKEGQNVTLSCEQNLNHDAMYWYRQDPGQGLRLIYYSQIVNDFQKGDIAEGYSVSREKKESFPLTVTSAQKNPTAFYLCAGSIDALSQETQYFGPGTRLLVL.

This clonotype has a count of ten or more. The chain has TRBV7-2 and TRBJ2-5; TRBD2 matches at 13 bases. V lost 3 bases to trimming and J lost 1 base; unmatched junction nucleotides: 5. This CDR3 has 17 amino acids. Germline CDR1 SGHTA, CDR2 FQGNSA. The CDR3 spells CASSFLGLAGAQETQYF. CDR3 nucleotide sequence: TGTGCCAGCAGCTTTCTCGGACTAGCGGGGGCCCAAGAGACCCAGTACTTC. The whole variable domain, filled in from reference TRBV7-2 and TRBJ2-5, reads GAGVSQSPSNKVTEKGKDVELRCDPISGHTALYWYRQSLGQGLEFLIYFQGNSAPDKSGLPSDRFSAERTGGSVSTLTIQRTQQEDSAVYLCASSFLGLAGAQETQYFGPGTRLLVL.

The chain couples TRBV2 to TRBJ1-2; D gene uncertain. Germline-derived CDR1 and CDR2 are SNHLY and FYNNEI. V shed 7 bases and J shed 3 bases, with 18 bases lying between them. The CDR3 has 15 residues. The DNA for the CDR3 is TGTGCCAGCATCGAAGGCGGAATCGGGTACTATGGCTACACCTTC. It encodes CASIEGGIGYYGYTF. Together with reference TRBV2 and TRBJ1-2, the CDR3 gives the full variable domain: EPEVTQTPSHQVTQMGQEVILRCVPISNHLYFYWYRQILGQKVEFLVSFYNNEISEKSEIFDDQFSVERPDGSNFTLKIRSTKLEDSAMYFCASIEGGIGYYGYTFGSGTRLTVV.

The chain couples TRBV7-9 to TRBJ2-7; D might be TRBD2 (7 bases). Germline loops: CDR1 SEHNR, CDR2 FQNEAQ (reference sequence). This CDR3 contains 12 residues. V lost 8 bases to trimming and J lost 5 bases, with 13 bases between them. The CDR3 region is CASFTGGNEQYF. The CDR3 DNA is TGTGCCAGCTTCACGGGGGGCAACGAGCAGTACTTC.

The chain has TRBV24-1 and TRBJ2-2, with D perhaps TRBD1 (6 bases). In germline, CDR1 is KGHDR, CDR2 SFDVKD. Trimming took 2 bases from V and 8 from J, leaving 8 bases between them. The CDR3 sequence is 13 residues long. In DNA form, the CDR3 reads TGTGCCACCAGTGATTCCGGGACAGGGGAGCTGTTTTTT. It translates to CATSDSGTGELFF.

V is TRBV29-1 and J is TRBJ1-5; D might be TRBD1 (5 bases). The V end lost 4 bases, the J end lost 3 bases, and 10 bases lay between the germline ends. This CDR3 is 13 amino acids long. Germline CDR1 reads SQVTM; CDR2 reads ANQGSEA. CDR3 sequence reads: CSVAQGTNQPQHF. In nucleotides, the CDR3 is TGCAGCGTTGCTCAGGGAACCAATCAGCCCCAGCATTTT.

The chain uses TRBV11-2 and TRBJ1-6; 8 nucleotides agree with TRBD1. The V gene end was trimmed by 5 bases and the J gene end by 0 bases; junction bases not matched to a gene: 12. The CDR3 spans 19 residues. From germline, CDR1 is SGHAT and CDR2 FQNNGV. The CDR3, as DNA: TGTGCCAGCAGCGCACAGGGGACAGGCGTACTCTCCTATAATTCACCCCTCCACTTT. As protein: CASSAQGTGVLSYNSPLHF. Drawing the rest from reference TRBV11-2 and TRBJ1-6, the complete variable domain is EAGVAQSPRYKIIEKRQSVAFWCNPISGHATLYWYQQILGQGPKLLIQFQNNGVVDDSQLPKDRFSAERLKGVDSTLKIQPAKLEDSAVYLCASSAQGTGVLSYNSPLHFGNGTRLTVT.

This chain connects TRBV19 to TRBJ2-3; 10 nucleotides align to TRBD1. The germline CDR1 and CDR2 sequences are LNHDA and SQIVND (reference sequence). The trim removed 6 bases at V and 2 bases at J, leaving 14 bases unmatched. The CDR3 sequence is 18 residues long. The CDR3 spells CASSRAHSGTGDTDTQYF. The CDR3 DNA reads as TGTGCCAGTAGCCGCGCTCACTCCGGGACAGGGGACACAGATACGCAGTATTTT.

The chain recombines TRBV5-1 with TRBJ1-1, with D tentatively TRBD1 (6 bases). The length of the CDR3 is 16 residues. Trimming took 2 bases from V and 2 from J, leaving 16 bases between them. Germline V gene data show CDR1 as SGHRS and CDR2 as YFSETQ. CDR3 in amino acids: CASSFGSGALNTEAFF. CDR3 nucleotide sequence: TGCGCCAGCAGCTTTGGATCGGGGGCCCTAAACACTGAAGCTTTCTTT. The full variable domain, in which reference TRBV5-1 and TRBJ1-1 provide the parts outside the CDR3, is KAGVTQTPRYLIKTRGQQVTLSCSPISGHRSVSWYQQTPGQGLQFLFEYFSETQRNKGNFPGRFSGRQFSNSRSEMNVSTLELGDSALYLCASSFGSGALNTEAFFGQGTRLTVV.

The chain employs TRBV20-1 and TRBJ1-1; D not certain. Germline assignment: CDR1 DFQATT and CDR2 SNEGSKA (reference sequence). V lost 3 bases to trimming and J lost 0 bases, with 8 bases between them. The CDR3 is made up of 13 amino acids. CDR3 amino acids: CSAREHMNTEAFF. The CDR3 DNA sequence: TGCAGTGCTAGGGAACACATGAACACTGAAGCTTTCTTT.